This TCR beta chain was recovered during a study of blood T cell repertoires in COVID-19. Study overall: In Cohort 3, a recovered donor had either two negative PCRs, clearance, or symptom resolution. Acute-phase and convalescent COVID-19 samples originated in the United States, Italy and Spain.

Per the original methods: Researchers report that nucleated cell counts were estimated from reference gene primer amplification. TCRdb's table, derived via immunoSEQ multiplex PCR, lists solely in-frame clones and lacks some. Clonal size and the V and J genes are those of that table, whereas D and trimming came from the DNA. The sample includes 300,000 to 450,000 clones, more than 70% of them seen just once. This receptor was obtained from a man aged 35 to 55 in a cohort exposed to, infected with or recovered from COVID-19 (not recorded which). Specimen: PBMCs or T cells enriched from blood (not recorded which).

The CDR3 DNA reads TGTGCCAGCAGTTACGTCCCCAACGGGGGTGAAAAACTGTTTTTT. This codes for CASSYVPNGGEKLFF. The chain links TRBV6-2 or TRBV6-3 to TRBJ1-4, with a possible D match to TRBD1 (5 bases). Germline V gene data show CDR1 as MNHEY and CDR2 as SVGEGT. V gave up 2 bases and J gave up 7 bases, with 14 bases separating them. This CDR3 contains 15 residues.